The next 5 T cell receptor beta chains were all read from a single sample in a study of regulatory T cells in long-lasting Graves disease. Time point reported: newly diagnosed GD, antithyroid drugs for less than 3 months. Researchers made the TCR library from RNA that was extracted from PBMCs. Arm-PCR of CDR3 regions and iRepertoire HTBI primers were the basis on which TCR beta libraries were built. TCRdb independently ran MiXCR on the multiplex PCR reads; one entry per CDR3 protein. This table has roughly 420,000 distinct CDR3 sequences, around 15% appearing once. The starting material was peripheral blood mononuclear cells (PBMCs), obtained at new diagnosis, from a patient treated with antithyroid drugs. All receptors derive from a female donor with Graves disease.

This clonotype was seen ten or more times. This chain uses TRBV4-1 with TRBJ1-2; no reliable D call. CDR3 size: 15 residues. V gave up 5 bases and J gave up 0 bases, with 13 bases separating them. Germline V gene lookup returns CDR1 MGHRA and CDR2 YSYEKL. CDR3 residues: CASSLATETNYGYTF. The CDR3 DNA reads TGCGCCAGCAGCTTAGCGACTGAAACTAACTATGGCTACACCTTC.

CDR3 amino acids: CASSVGQLLPGELFF. As DNA, the CDR3 is TGTGCCAGCAGCGTGGGACAGCTCCTACCCGGGGAGCTGTTTTTT. The rearrangement uses TRBV11-3 and TRBJ2-2; 7 bases fit TRBD1. CDR3 size: 15 residues. CDR1 is SGHNT, CDR2 YENEEA, per germline. Losses at the gene ends were 5 bases for V and 6 bases for J; bases not matched to a gene: 9.

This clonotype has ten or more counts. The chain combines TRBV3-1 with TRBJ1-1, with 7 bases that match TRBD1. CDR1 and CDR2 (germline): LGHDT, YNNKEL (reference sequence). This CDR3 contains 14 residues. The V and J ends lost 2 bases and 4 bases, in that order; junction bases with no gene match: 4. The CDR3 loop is CASSQPGGGTEAFF. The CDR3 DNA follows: TGTGCCAGCAGCCAACCAGGGGGTGGCACTGAAGCTTTCTTT.

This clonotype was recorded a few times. Written as DNA, the CDR3 is TGTGCCAGCAGTTTAGCCGGCAGTATCCAAGAGACCCAGTACTTC. Protein sequence: CASSLAGSIQETQYF. This chain connects TRBV12-3 or TRBV12-4 to TRBJ2-5; D is undetermined. The CDR3 length is 15 residues. The V and J ends lost 0 bases and 1 base respectively, with 9 bases between them.

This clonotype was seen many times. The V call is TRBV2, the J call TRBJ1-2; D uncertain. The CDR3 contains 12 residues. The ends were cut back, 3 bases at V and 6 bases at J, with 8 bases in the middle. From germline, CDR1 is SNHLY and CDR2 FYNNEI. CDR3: CASSDRPNGYTF. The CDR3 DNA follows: TGTGCCAGCAGTGATCGGCCAAATGGCTACACCTTC.